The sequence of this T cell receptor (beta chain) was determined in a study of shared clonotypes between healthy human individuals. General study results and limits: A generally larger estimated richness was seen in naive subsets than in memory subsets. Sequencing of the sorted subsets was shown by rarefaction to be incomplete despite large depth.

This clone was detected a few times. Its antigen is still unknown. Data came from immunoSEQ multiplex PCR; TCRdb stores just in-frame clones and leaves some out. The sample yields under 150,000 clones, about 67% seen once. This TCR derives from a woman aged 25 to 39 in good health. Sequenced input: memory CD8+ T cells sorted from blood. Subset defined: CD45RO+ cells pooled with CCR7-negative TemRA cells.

The CDR3 here is CASSLSPSSYEQYF. The CDR3, as DNA: TGTGCCAGCAGCTTAAGCCCCAGCTCCTACGAGCAGTACTTC. The V gene is TRBV7-9, the J gene TRBJ2-7; D unclear. Germline-derived CDR1 and CDR2 are SEHNR and FQNEAQ (reference sequence). The CDR3 has 14 residues. V was clipped by 2 bases and J by 0 bases, with 8 bases between them.